The 2 T cell receptor beta chains presented below share a single source sample, sequenced in a study of vaccination and CD4 T cells after COVID-19. Oncomine TCR Beta short-read sequencing was applied to DNA from cultured CD4+ T cells. TCRdb recomputed calls from the PCR reads with MiXCR, one row per CDR3 protein. The sample has about 11,000 distinct CDR3 sequences, 40% to 55% seen once; the top ten hold about 7%. These receptors have no identified antigens. Treatment of the sample: approximately nine-day PBMC culture with coronavirus spike peptide pools or control peptides (ViraFEST assay). Input material: CD4+ T cells from blood, cultured in vitro. The receptors were sampled from a human donor who had recovered from COVID-19.

The chain has TRBV6-5 and TRBJ1-6; 10 nucleotides agree with TRBD1. The CDR3 covers 16 residues. V gave up 4 bases and J gave up 7 bases; unmatched junction bases: 7. Germline CDR1 and CDR2: MNHEY and SVGAGI. Written as DNA, the CDR3 is TGTGCCAGCAGTTTATCCGGGACAGGGGTGAATTCACCCCTCCACTTT. Protein sequence: CASSLSGTGVNSPLHF.

The CDR3 loop reads CASSSMLQGIGNTIYF. The CDR3, as DNA: TGTGCCAGCAGTTCGATGCTACAGGGGATCGGAAACACCATATATTTT. V usage is TRBV27 and J usage is TRBJ1-3; 7 bases fit TRBD1. This CDR3 has 16 amino acids. Germline V gene sequence: CDR1 MNHEY, CDR2 SMNVEV (reference sequence). Trimming cost V 4 bases and J 4 bases; bases outside gene matches: 10.